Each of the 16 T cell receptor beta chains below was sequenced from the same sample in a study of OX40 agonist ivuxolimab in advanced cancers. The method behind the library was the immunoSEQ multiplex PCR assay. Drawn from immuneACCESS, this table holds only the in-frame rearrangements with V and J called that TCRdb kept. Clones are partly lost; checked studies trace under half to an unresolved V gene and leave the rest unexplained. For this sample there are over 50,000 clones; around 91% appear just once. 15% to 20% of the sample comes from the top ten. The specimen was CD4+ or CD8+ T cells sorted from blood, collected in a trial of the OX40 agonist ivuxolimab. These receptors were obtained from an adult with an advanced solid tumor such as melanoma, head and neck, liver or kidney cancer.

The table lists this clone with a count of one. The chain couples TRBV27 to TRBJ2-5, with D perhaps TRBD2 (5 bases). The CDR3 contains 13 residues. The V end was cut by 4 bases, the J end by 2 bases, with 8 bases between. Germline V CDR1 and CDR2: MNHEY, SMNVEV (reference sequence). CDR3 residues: CASSWSGQETQYF. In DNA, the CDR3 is TGTGCCAGCAGTTGGAGCGGTCAAGAGACCCAGTACTTC.

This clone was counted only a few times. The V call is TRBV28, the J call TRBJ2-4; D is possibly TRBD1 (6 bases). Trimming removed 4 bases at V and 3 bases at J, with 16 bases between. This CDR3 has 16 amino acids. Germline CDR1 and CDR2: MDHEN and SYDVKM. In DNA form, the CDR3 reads TGTGCCAGCAGTTCCCCAGGGGCATTGGGCAAAAACATTCAGTACTTC. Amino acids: CASSSPGALGKNIQYF.

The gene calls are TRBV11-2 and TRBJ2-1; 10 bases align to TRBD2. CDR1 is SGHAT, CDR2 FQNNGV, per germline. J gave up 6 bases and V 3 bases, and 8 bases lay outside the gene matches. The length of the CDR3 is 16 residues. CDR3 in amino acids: CASSLLTGLASNEQFF. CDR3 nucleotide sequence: TGTGCCAGCAGCTTGCTGACGGGACTAGCGAGCAATGAGCAGTTCTTC. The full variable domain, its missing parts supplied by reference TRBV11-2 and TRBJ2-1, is EAGVAQSPRYKIIEKRQSVAFWCNPISGHATLYWYQQILGQGPKLLIQFQNNGVVDDSQLPKDRFSAERLKGVDSTLKIQPAKLEDSAVYLCASSLLTGLASNEQFFGPGTRLTVL.

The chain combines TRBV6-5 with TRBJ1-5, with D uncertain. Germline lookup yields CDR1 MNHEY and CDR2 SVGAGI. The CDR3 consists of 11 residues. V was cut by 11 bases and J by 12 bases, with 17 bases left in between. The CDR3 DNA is TGTGCCGCTGGAATAGATAGTCTCCAGCATTTT. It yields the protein CAAGIDSLQHF.

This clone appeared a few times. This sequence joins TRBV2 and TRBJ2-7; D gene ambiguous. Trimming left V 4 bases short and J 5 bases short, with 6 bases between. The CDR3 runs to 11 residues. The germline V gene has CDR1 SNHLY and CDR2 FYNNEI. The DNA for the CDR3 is TGTGCCAGCAGTGTTCAGGACGAGCAGTACTTC. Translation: CASSVQDEQYF.

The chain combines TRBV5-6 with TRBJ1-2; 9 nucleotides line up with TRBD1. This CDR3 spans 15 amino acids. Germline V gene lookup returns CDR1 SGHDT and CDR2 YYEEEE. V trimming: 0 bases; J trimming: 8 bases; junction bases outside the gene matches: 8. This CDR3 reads CASSLGTGEVRGYTF. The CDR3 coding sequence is TGTGCCAGCAGCTTGGGGACAGGGGAAGTTAGGGGCTACACCTTC. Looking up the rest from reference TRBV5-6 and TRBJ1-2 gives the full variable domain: DAGVTQSPTHLIKTRGQQVTLRCSPKSGHDTVSWYQQALGQGPQFIFQYYEEEERQRGNFPDRFSGHQFPNYSSELNVNALLLGDSALYLCASSLGTGEVRGYTFGSGTRLTVV.

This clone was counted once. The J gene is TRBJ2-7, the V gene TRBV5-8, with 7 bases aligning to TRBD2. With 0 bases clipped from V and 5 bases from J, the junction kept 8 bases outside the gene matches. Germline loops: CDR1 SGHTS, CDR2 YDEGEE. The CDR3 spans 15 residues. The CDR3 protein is CASSLGWEGLDEQYF. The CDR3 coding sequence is TGTGCCAGCAGCTTGGGGTGGGAGGGCCTCGACGAGCAGTACTTC.

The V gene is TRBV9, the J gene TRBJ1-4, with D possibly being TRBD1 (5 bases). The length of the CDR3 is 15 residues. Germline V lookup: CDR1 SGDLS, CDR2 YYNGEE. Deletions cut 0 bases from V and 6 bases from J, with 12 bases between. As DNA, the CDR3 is TGTGCCAGCAGCGTAGAGGGGACGGTCGATGAAAAACTGTTTTTT. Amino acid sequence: CASSVEGTVDEKLFF.

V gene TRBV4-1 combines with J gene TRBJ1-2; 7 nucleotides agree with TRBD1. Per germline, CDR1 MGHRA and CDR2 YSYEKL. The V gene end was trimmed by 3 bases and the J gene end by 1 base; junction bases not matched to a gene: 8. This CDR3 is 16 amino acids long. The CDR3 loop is CASSQAATGINYGYTF. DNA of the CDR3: TGCGCCAGCAGCCAGGCCGCGACAGGGATTAACTATGGCTACACCTTC.

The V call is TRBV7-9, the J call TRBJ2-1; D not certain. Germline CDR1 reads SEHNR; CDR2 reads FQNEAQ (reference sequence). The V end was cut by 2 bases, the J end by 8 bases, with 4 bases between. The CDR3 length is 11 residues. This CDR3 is CASSLFDEQFF. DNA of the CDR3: TGTGCCAGCAGCTTATTTGATGAGCAGTTCTTC.

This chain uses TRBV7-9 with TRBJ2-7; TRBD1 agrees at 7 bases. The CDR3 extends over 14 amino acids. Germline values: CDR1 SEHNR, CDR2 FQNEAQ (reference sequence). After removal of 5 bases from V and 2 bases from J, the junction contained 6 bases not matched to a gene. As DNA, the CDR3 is TGTGCCAGCAGCCGGGCCGACAGGGCCTACGAGCAGTACTTC. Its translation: CASSRADRAYEQYF.

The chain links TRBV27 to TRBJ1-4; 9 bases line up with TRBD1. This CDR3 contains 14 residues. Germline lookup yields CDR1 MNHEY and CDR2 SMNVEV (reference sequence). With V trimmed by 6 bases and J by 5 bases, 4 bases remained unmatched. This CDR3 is CASRLQGANEKLFF. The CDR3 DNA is TGTGCCAGCAGGTTACAGGGGGCCAATGAAAAACTGTTTTTT.

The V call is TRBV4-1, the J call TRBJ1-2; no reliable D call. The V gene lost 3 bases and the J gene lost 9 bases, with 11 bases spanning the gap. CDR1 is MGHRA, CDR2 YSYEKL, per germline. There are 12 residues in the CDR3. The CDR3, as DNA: TGCGCCAGCAGCCAGGTTGGATCCAGCTACACCTTC. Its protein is CASSQVGSSYTF.

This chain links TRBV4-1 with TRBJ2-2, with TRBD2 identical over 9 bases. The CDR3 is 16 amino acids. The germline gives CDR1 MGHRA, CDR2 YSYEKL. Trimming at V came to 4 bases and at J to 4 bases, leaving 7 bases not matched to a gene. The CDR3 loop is CASSPWSSGSTGELFF. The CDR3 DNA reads TGCGCCAGCAGCCCGTGGAGTAGCGGGAGCACCGGGGAGCTGTTTTTT.

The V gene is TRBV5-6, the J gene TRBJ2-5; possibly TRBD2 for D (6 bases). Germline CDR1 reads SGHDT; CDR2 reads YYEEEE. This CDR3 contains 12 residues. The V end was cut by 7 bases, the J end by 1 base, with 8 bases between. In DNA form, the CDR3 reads TGTGCCAGCTTCGGGGGCCAAGAGACCCAGTACTTC. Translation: CASFGGQETQYF.

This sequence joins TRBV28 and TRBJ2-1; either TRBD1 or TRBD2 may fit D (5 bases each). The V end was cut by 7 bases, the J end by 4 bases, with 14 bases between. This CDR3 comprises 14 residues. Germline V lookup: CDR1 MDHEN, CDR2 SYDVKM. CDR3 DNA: TGTGCCAGCAATACCCGGGACGGATACAATGAGCAGTTCTTC. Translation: CASNTRDGYNEQFF. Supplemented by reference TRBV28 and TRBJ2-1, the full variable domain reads DVKVTQSSRYLVKRTGEKVFLECVQDMDHENMFWYRQDPGLGLRLIYFSYDVKMKEKGDIPEGYSVSREKKERFSLILESASTNQTSMYLCASNTRDGYNEQFFGPGTRLTVL.